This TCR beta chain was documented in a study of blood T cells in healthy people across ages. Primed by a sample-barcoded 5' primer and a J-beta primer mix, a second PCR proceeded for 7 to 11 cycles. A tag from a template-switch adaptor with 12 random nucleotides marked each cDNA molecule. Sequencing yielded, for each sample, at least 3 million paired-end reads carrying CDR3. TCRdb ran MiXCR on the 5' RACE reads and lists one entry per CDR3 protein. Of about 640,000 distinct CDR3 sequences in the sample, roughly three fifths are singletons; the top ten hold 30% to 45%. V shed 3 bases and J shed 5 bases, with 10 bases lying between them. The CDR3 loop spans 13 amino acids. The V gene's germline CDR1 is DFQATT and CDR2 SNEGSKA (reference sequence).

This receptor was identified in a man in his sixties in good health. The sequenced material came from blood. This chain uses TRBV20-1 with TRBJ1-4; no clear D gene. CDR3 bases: TGCAGTGCTAGGGCAGTGAAGAATGAAAAACTGTTTTTT. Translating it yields CSARAVKNEKLFF.